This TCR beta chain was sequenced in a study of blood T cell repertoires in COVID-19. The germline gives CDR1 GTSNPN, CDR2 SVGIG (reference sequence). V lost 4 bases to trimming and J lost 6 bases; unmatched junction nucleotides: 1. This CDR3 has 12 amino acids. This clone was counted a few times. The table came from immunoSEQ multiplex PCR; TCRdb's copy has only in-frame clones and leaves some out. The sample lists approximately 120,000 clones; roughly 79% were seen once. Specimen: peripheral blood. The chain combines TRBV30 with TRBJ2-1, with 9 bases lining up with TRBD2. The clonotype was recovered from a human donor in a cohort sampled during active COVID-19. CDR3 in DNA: TGTGCCTGGACTAGCGGGGCCAATGAGCAGTTCTTC. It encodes CAWTSGANEQFF.